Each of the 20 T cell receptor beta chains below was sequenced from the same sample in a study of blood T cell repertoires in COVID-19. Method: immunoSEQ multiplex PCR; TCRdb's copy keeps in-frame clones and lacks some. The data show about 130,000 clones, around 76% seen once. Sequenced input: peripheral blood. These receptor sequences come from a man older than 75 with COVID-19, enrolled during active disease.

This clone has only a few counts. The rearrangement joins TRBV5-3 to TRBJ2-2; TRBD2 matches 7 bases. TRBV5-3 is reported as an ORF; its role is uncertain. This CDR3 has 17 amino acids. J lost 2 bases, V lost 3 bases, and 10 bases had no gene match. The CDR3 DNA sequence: TGTGCCAGAAGCTGGCCGGGGACTACAAATAACACCGGGGAGCTGTTTTTT. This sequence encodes CARSWPGTTNNTGELFF.

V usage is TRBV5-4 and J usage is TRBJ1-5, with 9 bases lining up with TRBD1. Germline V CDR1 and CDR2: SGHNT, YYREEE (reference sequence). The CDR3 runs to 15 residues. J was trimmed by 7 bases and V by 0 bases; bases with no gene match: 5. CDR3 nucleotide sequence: TGTGCCAGCAGCTTGGACAGGGGGCTAGGACAGCCCCAGCATTTT. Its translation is CASSLDRGLGQPQHF.

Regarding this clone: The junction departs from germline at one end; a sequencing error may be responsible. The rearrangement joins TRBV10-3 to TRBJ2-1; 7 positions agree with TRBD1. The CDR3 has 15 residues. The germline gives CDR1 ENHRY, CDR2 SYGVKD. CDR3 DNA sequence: TGTGCCACCAGTAGGGGGCCGGGGTCCTACAATGAGCAGTTCTTC. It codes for CATSRGPGSYNEQFF.

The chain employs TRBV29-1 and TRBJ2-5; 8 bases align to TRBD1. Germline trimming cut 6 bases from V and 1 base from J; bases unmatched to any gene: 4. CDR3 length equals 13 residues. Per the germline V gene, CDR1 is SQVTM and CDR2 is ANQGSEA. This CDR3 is CSVVTGGQETQYF. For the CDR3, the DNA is TGCAGCGTGGTTACAGGGGGCCAAGAGACCCAGTACTTC. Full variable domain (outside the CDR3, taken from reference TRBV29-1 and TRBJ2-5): SAVISQKPSRDICQRGTSLTIQCQVDSQVTMMFWYRQQPGQSLTLIATANQGSEATYESGFVIDKFPISRPNLTFSTLTVSNMSPEDSSIYLCSVVTGGQETQYFGPGTRLLVL.

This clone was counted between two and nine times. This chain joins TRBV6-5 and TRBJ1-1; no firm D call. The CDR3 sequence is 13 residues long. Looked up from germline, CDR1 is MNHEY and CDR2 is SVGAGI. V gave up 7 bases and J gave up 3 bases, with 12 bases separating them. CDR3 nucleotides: TGTGCCAGCACTCCGCACCGAGACACTGAAGCTTTCTTT. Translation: CASTPHRDTEAFF.

CDR3 nucleotide sequence: TGTGCCAGCAGCTTAGGGGACAGGGTGCCCGATACGCAGTATTTT. This gives the protein CASSLGDRVPDTQYF. The J gene is TRBJ2-3, the V gene TRBV7-8; 9 nucleotides match TRBD1. Germline V CDR1 and CDR2: SGHVS, FQNEAQ. The CDR3 is 15 residues long. The trim removed 1 base at V and 6 bases at J, leaving 5 bases unmatched.

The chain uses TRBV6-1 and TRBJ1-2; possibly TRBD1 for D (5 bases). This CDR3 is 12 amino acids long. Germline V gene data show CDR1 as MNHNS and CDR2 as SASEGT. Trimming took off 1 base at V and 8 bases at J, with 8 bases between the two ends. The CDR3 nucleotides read TGTGCCAGCAGTGAAGGGGGGGGAGGCTACACCTTC. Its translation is CASSEGGGGYTF.

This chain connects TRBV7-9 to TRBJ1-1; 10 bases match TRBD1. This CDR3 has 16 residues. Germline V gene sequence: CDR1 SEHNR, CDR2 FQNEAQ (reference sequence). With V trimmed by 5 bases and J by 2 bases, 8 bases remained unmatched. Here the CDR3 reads CASSTGQGNFNTEAFF. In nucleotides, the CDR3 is TGTGCCAGCAGCACGGGACAGGGGAACTTTAACACTGAAGCTTTCTTT.

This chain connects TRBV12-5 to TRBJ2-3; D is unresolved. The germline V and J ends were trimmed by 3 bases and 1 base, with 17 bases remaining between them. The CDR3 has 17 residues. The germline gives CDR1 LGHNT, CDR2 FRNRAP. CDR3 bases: TGTGCTAGTGGTTTCGCCCGTACTACCCTCCGCACAGATACGCAGTATTTT. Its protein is CASGFARTTLRTDTQYF. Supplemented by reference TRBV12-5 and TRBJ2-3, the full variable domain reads DARVTQTPRHKVTEMGQEVTMRCQPILGHNTVFWYRQTMMQGLELLAYFRNRAPLDDSGMPKDRFSAEMPDATLATLKIQPSEPRDSAVYFCASGFARTTLRTDTQYFGPGTRLTVL.

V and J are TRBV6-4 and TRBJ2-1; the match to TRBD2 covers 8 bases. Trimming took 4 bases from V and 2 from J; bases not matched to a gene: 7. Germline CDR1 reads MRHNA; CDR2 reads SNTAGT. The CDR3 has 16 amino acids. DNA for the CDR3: TGTGCCAGCAGTGTTGAAGCGGGAGACCCCTACAATGAGCAGTTCTTC. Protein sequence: CASSVEAGDPYNEQFF.

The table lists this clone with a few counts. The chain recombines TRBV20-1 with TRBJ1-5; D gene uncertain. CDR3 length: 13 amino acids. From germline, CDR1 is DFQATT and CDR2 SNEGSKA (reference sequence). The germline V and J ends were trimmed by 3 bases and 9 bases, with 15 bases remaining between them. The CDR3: CSASLTAGRPQHF. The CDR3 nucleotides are TGCAGTGCTAGTTTGACGGCCGGGAGGCCCCAGCATTTT.

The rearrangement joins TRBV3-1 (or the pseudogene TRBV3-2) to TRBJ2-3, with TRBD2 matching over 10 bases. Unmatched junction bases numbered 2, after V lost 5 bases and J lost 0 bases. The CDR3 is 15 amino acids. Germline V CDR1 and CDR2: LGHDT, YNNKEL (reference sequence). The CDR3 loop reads CASSETSGSTDTQYF. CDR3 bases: TGTGCCAGCAGCGAGACTAGCGGGAGCACAGATACGCAGTATTTT.

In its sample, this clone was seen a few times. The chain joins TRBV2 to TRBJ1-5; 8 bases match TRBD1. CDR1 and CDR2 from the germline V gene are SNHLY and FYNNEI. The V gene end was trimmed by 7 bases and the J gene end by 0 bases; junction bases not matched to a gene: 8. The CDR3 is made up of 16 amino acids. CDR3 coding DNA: TGTGCCAGCACCGGACAGGGAGGTAGTAGCAATCAGCCCCAGCATTTT. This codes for CASTGQGGSSNQPQHF.

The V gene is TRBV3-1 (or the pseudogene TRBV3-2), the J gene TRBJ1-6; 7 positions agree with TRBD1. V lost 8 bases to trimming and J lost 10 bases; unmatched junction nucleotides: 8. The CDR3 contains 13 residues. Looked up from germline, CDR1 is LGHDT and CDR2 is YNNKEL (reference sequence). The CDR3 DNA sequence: TGTGCCAGCCGTCGACAGGGTGGGTCACCCCTCCACTTT. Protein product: CASRRQGGSPLHF.

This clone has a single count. The DNA of the CDR3 is TGTGCCAGCAGTACCCGAGGGAGTGGCGGTTCACCCCTCCACTTT. Its translation: CASSTRGSGGSPLHF. This chain uses TRBV6-5 with TRBJ1-6; no definite D call. The germline V gene has CDR1 MNHEY and CDR2 SVGAGI. With 5 bases removed from V and 9 bases from J, the gap between germline ends came to 17 bases. This CDR3 region has 15 residues.

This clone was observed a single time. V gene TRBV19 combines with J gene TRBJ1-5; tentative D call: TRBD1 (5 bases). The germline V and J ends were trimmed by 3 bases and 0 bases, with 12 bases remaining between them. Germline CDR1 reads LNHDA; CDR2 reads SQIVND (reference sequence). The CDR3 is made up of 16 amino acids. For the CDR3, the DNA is TGTGCCAGTAGTATCTTTTCAGGGTATAGCAATCAGCCCCAGCATTTT. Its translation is CASSIFSGYSNQPQHF.

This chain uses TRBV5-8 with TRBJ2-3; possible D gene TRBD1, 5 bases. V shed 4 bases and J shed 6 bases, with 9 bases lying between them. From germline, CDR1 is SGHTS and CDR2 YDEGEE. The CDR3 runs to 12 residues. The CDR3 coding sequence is TGTGCCAGCAGCCCCCAGGGCGATACGCAGTATTTT. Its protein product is CASSPQGDTQYF.

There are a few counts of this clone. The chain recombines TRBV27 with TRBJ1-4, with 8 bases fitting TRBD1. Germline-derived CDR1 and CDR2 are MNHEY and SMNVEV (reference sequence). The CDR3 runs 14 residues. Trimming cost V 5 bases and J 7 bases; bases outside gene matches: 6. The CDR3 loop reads CASSGDRGVEKLFF. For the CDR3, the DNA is TGTGCCAGCAGTGGCGACAGGGGAGTTGAAAAACTGTTTTTT.

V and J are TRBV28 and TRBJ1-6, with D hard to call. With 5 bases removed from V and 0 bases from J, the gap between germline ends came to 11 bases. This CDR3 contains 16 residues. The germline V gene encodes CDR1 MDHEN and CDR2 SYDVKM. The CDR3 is CASSPGLSSYNSPLHF. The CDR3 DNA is TGTGCCAGCAGTCCTGGGCTAAGCTCCTATAATTCACCCCTCCACTTT.

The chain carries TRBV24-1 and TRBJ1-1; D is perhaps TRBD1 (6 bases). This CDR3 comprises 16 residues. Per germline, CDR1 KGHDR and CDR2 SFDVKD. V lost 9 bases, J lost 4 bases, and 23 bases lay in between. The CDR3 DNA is TGTGCCACCTTTCGCTCCCCCGGGACAACCCCCACTGAAGCTTTCTTT. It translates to CATFRSPGTTPTEAFF.